These 7 T cell receptor beta chains were all obtained from the same sample, sequenced in a study of shared clonotypes between healthy human individuals. The protocol was immunoSEQ multiplex PCR, while the TCRdb copy is restricted to in-frame clones and leaves out a portion. The sample holds under 1,100,000 clones, around 75% seen once. Sequencing was performed on memory CD4+ T cells sorted from blood. Subset of the sample: CD45RA-negative fraction. All receptors come from a man in his late teens or twenties in good health.

The sample holds one count of this clone. The chain employs TRBV28 and TRBJ1-5, with 7 nucleotides matching TRBD1. Trimming removed 5 bases from V and 0 bases from J; junction bases left unmatched: 13. Germline V gene lookup returns CDR1 MDHEN and CDR2 SYDVKM. The CDR3 is 18 amino acids. The CDR3 sequence is CASSNPGQNFNSNQPQHF. The CDR3, as DNA: TGTGCCAGCAGTAACCCGGGACAGAATTTTAATAGCAATCAGCCCCAGCATTTT.

The chain links TRBV30 to TRBJ1-4; 7 bases are a match to TRBD1. V trimming: 4 bases; J trimming: 8 bases; junction bases outside the gene matches: 1. This CDR3 spans 11 amino acids. CDR1 GTSNPN and CDR2 SVGIG come from the germline V gene (reference sequence). CDR3 residues: CAWKDREKLFF. As DNA, the CDR3 is TGTGCCTGGAAGGACAGGGAAAAACTGTTTTTT. Filled out from reference TRBV30 and TRBJ1-4, the complete variable domain reads SQTIHQWPATLVQPVGSPLSLECTVEGTSNPNLYWYRQAAGRGLQLLFYSVGIGQISSEVPQNLSASRPQDRQFILSSKKLLLSDSGFYLCAWKDREKLFFGSGTQLSVL.

This clone occurred a few times. This chain links TRBV5-1 with TRBJ1-1; 8 positions match TRBD1. The V gene's germline CDR1 is SGHRS and CDR2 YFSETQ. V shed 3 bases, J shed 6 bases, and the junction held 10 bases outside the gene matches. The CDR3 covers 15 residues. As DNA, the CDR3 is TGCGCCAGCAGCTCTCAGACAGGGGTAGGCTCTGAAGCTTTCTTT. Encoded protein: CASSSQTGVGSEAFF.

There are a few counts of this clone. This chain connects TRBV4-2 to TRBJ2-3; TRBD2 aligns across 11 bases. Trimming removed 1 base from V and 4 bases from J; junction bases left unmatched: 7. Germline CDR1 is LGHNA and CDR2 is YNFKEQ. CDR3 length equals 17 residues. CDR3 coding DNA: TGTGCCAGCAGCCAAGGTACCATAGCGGGGGGGCCAGATACGCAGTATTTT. Translation gives CASSQGTIAGGPDTQYF.

The chain joins TRBV30 to TRBJ2-5; no firm D call. From germline, CDR1 is GTSNPN and CDR2 SVGIG (reference sequence). This CDR3 region has 11 residues. Trimming shortened V by 1 base and J by 5 bases, and 5 bases separated the two germline ends. The CDR3 spells CAWSAMETQYF. The CDR3 bases are TGTGCCTGGAGTGCTATGGAGACCCAGTACTTC.

V gene TRBV11-3 combines with J gene TRBJ2-3; D is perhaps TRBD2 (5 bases). Germline-derived CDR1 and CDR2 are SGHNT and YENEEA. V lost 1 base to trimming and J lost 2 bases, with 16 bases between them. The CDR3 runs 17 residues. CDR3 protein: CASSLGYGLESTDTQYF. CDR3 bases: TGTGCCAGCAGCTTAGGTTACGGACTGGAATCCACAGATACGCAGTATTTT.

This chain links TRBV30 with TRBJ1-4; no firm D call. Germline V lookup: CDR1 GTSNPN, CDR2 SVGIG (reference sequence). This CDR3 comprises 12 residues. The V gene lost 1 base and the J gene lost 8 bases, with 8 bases spanning the gap. CDR3 nucleotides: TGTGCCTGGAGTGCGAACCGGGAAAAACTGTTTTTT. Protein product: CAWSANREKLFF.